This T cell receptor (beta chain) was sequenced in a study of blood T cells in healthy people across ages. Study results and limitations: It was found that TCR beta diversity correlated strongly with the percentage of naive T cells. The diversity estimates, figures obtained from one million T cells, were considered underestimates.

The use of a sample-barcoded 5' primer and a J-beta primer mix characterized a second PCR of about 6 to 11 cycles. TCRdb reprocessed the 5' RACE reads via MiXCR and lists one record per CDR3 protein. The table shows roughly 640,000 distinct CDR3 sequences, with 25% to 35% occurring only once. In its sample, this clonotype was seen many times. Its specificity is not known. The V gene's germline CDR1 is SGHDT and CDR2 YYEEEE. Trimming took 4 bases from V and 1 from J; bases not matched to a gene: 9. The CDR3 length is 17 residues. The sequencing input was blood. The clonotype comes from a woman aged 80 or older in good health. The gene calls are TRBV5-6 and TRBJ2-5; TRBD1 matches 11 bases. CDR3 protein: CASSMPGGTGGQETQYF. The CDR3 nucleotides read TGTGCCAGCAGCATGCCGGGTGGGACAGGGGGCCAAGAGACCCAGTACTTC.